The sample holds many counts of the clone carrying this T cell receptor (beta chain). Its antigen is not identified. This sample was taken from a study of naive and memory T cell subsets. Ligated cDNA underwent four rounds of PCR with nested alpha and beta constant region primers and SP2. Reverse transcription of blood and skin TCR RNA was primed at alpha and beta constant regions. TCRdb fed the 5' RACE reads into MiXCR, producing one record per CDR3 protein. The table has about 48,000 distinct CDR3 sequences, roughly 4.7% seen once. TCR cDNA received a 3' ligated oligonucleotide that carried a UMI. Whole blood, about 2.5 ml, came from adult healthy volunteers. Unsorted total RNA, about 1 to 1000 ng, was DNase treated before reverse transcription. This CDR3 contains 14 residues. CDR1 and CDR2 (germline): SGHRS, YFSETQ. V gave up 7 bases and J gave up 2 bases; unmatched junction bases: 6. Study-level findings and limits: Potentially, T cell activation and differentiation skew this RNA-based measurement.

The gene calls are TRBV5-1 and TRBJ2-5; 9 bases line up with TRBD2. The clonotype was recovered from a female donor in good health. The CDR3, as DNA: TGCGCCAGCCGAACGACTAGCGGACAAGAGACCCAGTACTTC. Amino acids: CASRTTSGQETQYF.